The rows below give T cell receptor beta chains drawn from one sample of a study of CD8+CD57+ T cells in acquired aplastic anemia. TCRdb passed the reads through MiXCR, listing each CDR3 protein once. The data show some 200,000 distinct CDR3 sequences, with 40% to 50% seen just once and around 9.7% held by the top ten. The material sequenced was sorted CD4+, CD8+, or CD8+CD57+ T cells (not recorded which) from PBMCs. The receptors stem from a human donor with aplastic anemia. Each CDR3 is given with its conserved first and last residue. A D gene is named only where the DNA matches it firmly. Clone size appears in some rows only: once, few, many, or a class for an expanded clone.

D gene	V gene	J gene	CDR3 length	clone size	CDR3 protein	CDR3 DNA
NA	TRBV29-1	TRBJ1-1	12	NA	CSVRNGYTEALF	TGCAGCGTTAGAAATGGGTACACTGAAGCTCTCTTT
TRBD2	TRBV29-1	TRBJ2-1	15	few	CSVDGAGGRRNEQFF	TGCAGCGTTGACGGAGCGGGGGGGCGGCGGAATGAGCAGTTCTTC
NA	TRBV19	TRBJ2-5	11	NA	CASKAGETQYF	TGTGCCAGTAAGGCCGGCGAGACCCAGTACTTC
NA	TRBV25-1	TRBJ1-2	14	NA	CASSESRDGYGYTF	TGTGCCAGCAGTGAATCCAGGGACGGCTATGGCTACACCTTC
NA	TRBV6-1	TRBJ1-2	14	many	CASSRDAQSYGYTF	TGTGCCAGCAGCCGGGACGCCCAATCCTATGGCTACACCTTC
NA	TRBV2	TRBJ2-7	14	NA	CASSLVPGAYEQYF	TGTGCCAGCAGCTTGGTGCCGGGCGCCTACGAGCAGTACTTC
NA	TRBV2	TRBJ2-5	14	NA	CASSELSDQETQYF	TGTGCCAGCAGTGAGTTGAGCGACCAAGAGACCCAGTACTTC
TRBD2	TRBV2	TRBJ2-5	14	few	CASTAGADIKTQYF	TGTGCCAGCACAGCGGGGGCTGATATAAAGACCCAGTACTTC
TRBD1	TRBV2	TRBJ1-1	15	few	CASSYRDRGNTEAFF	TGTGCCAGCAGTTACCGGGACAGAGGTAACACTGAAGCTTTCTTT
NA	TRBV9	TRBJ1-1	13	NA	CASSPAQIAEAFF	TGTGCCAGCAGCCCAGCCCAGATAGCTGAAGCTTTCTTT
NA	TRBV20-1	TRBJ2-7	14	NA	CSAVTGGDSYEQYF	TGCAGTGCTGTAACAGGGGGGGACTCCTACGAGCAGTACTTC
NA	TRBV4-3	TRBJ2-7	14	NA	CASSQAEDGYEQYF	TGCGCCAGCAGCCAAGCTGAGGACGGATACGAGCAGTACTTC
NA	TRBV20-1	TRBJ1-5	12	NA	CSAREQGGSQHF	TGCAGTGCTAGAGAACAGGGTGGGTCCCAGCATTTT
NA	TRBV24-1	TRBJ2-2	14	NA	CATSDYPGTGELFF	TGTGCCACCAGTGATTACCCAGGGACCGGGGAGCTGTTTTTT
TRBD1	TRBV12-3/TRBV12-4	TRBJ1-2	14	NA	CASSSGQGYYGYTF	TGTGCCAGCAGCTCGGGACAGGGGTACTATGGCTACACCTTC
TRBD1	TRBV7-9	TRBJ2-7	14	few	CASSFGTGGYEQYF	TGTGCCAGCAGCTTCGGGACAGGGGGCTACGAGCAGTACTTC
NA	TRBV12-3/TRBV12-4	TRBJ2-5	12	many	CASRETWGKKYF	TGTGCCAGCAGGGAGACATGGGGTAAAAAGTACTTC
NA	TRBV10-2	TRBJ2-5	17	NA	CASSQERPRGVGETQYF	TGCGCCAGCAGCCAAGAAAGACCGCGAGGGGTCGGAGAGACCCAGTACTTC
TRBD2	TRBV9	TRBJ2-7	16	NA	CASSLQGAGRQYEQYF	TGTGCCAGCTCACTGCAGGGAGCGGGACGACAATACGAGCAGTACTTC
NA	TRBV11-2	TRBJ1-6	8	few	CADSPLHF	TGTGCGGATTCACCCCTCCACTTT
NA	TRBV6-2/TRBV6-3	TRBJ1-5	11	many	CASSQGQPQHF	TGTGCCAGCAGTCAAGGCCAGCCCCAGCATTTT
TRBD1	TRBV2	TRBJ1-6	16	NA	CASSSTTGELNSPLHF	TGTGCCAGCAGTTCCACAACAGGGGAACTTAATTCACCCCTCCACTTT
NA	TRBV12-3/TRBV12-4	TRBJ1-5	13	many	CASSLSYNQPQHF	TGTGCCAGCAGTTTGTCCTACAATCAGCCCCAGCATTTT
TRBD1	TRBV7-2	TRBJ1-5	15	NA	CASSPRQGSNQPQHF	TGTGCCAGCAGCCCGAGACAGGGGAGCAATCAGCCCCAGCATTTT
NA	TRBV7-2	TRBJ1-5	15	few	CASSLASQGNQPQHF	TGTGCCAGCAGCTTAGCTTCCCAGGGTAATCAGCCCCAGCATTTT
NA	TRBV2	TRBJ2-1	14	NA	CASSGLRSYNEQFF	TGTGCCAGCAGTGGCCTCCGGTCCTACAATGAGCAGTTCTTC
TRBD1	TRBV20-1	TRBJ2-7	13	NA	CSASKGQGYEQYF	TGCAGTGCCAGCAAAGGACAGGGGTACGAGCAGTACTTC
NA	TRBV10-3	TRBJ2-5	18	NA	CAISELLGRGRGGETQYF	TGTGCCATCAGTGAGTTGTTAGGAAGGGGCAGGGGAGGAGAGACCCAGTACTTC
TRBD1	TRBV19	TRBJ2-1	16	NA	CASSRTGGGSYNEQIF	TGTGCCAGTAGTAGGACAGGCGGCGGGTCCTACAATGAGCAGATCTTC
NA	TRBV25-1	TRBJ2-7	15	NA	CASSESRWGTYEQYF	TGTGCCAGCAGTGAATCTAGATGGGGGACCTACGAGCAGTACTTC
TRBD2	TRBV2	TRBJ2-7	14	many	CASRGLAGGYEQYF	TGTGCCAGCAGGGGACTAGCGGGAGGCTACGAGCAGTACTTC
TRBD2	TRBV2	TRBJ2-1	15	many	CASSDLGGSINEQFF	TGTGCCAGCAGTGACTTGGGAGGGTCAATTAATGAGCAGTTCTTC
TRBD1	TRBV24-1	TRBJ1-6	16	few	CATSDSGTGAGSPLHF	TGTGCCACCAGTGATTCCGGGACAGGGGCAGGTTCACCCCTCCACTTT
NA	TRBV7-9	TRBJ2-1	14	NA	CASSGIGAYNEQFF	TGTGCCAGCAGTGGGATAGGCGCCTACAATGAGCAGTTCTTC
TRBD1	TRBV11-1	TRBJ1-2	16	NA	CASSLEWGQGRNGYTF	TGTGCCAGCAGCTTAGAGTGGGGACAGGGTCGGAATGGCTACACCTTC
NA	TRBV7-6	TRBJ2-2	12	NA	CASSSLGGELFF	TGTGCCAGCAGTTCCTTGGGCGGGGAGCTGTTTTTT
NA	TRBV20-1	TRBJ1-2	14	NA	CSARPRGTLYGYTF	TGCAGTGCTAGACCGAGGGGAACCCTCTATGGCTACACCTTC
NA	TRBV20-1	TRBJ1-5	15	many	CSAFPGPGSNQPQHF	TGCAGTGCTTTTCCGGGGCCTGGGAGCAATCAGCCCCAGCATTTT
NA	TRBV5-1	TRBJ1-2	14	many	CASSETTSNYGYTF	TGCGCCAGCAGCGAGACAACTTCTAACTATGGCTACACCTTC
TRBD2	TRBV7-3	TRBJ2-7	16	many	CASSLSSTSGPYEQYF	TGTGCCAGCAGCTTAAGCTCGACTAGCGGTCCCTACGAGCAGTACTTC
NA	TRBV14	TRBJ1-6	15	many	CASSQETGFNSPLHF	TGTGCCAGCAGCCAAGAGACAGGATTCAATTCACCCCTCCACTTT
TRBD2	TRBV6-5	TRBJ2-5	17	many	CASSYLPLAGGQETQYF	TGTGCCAGCAGTTACCTCCCCCTAGCGGGAGGACAAGAGACCCAGTACTTC
NA	TRBV5-5	TRBJ2-5	15	once	CASSFSVSLGGTQYF	TGTGCCAGCAGCTTTTCGGTCTCCCTTGGCGGGACCCAGTACTTC
NA	TRBV20-1	TRBJ2-7	12	NA	CSALTLEGEQYF	TGCAGTGCTTTGACCCTAGAGGGGGAGCAGTACTTC
NA	TRBV7-7	TRBJ2-1	13	NA	CASSQGTSNEQFF	TGTGCCAGCAGCCAGGGGACGTCTAATGAGCAGTTCTTC
TRBD1	TRBV29-1	TRBJ2-7	13	few	CSVGDRTTYEQYF	TGCAGCGTTGGGGACAGGACAACCTACGAGCAGTACTTC
NA	TRBV9	TRBJ1-3	14	many	CASSVEHDGNTIYF	TGTGCCAGCAGCGTTGAACACGATGGAAACACCATATATTTT
NA	TRBV5-1	TRBJ2-3	16	NA	CASSLPRGRTGDTQYF	TGCGCCAGCAGCTTACCCCGGGGCCGAACGGGGGATACGCAGTATTTT
TRBD2	TRBV29-1	TRBJ2-1	13	many	CSVAILGGGEQFF	TGCAGCGTGGCTATCCTGGGGGGGGGTGAGCAGTTCTTC
NA	TRBV7-6	TRBJ2-7	12	few	CASSAYSYEQYF	TGTGCCAGCAGCGCGTACTCCTACGAGCAGTACTTC
TRBD2	TRBV4-1	TRBJ2-6	21	NA	CASSQDGLRGGLDSGANVLTF	TGCGCCAGCAGCCAAGATGGGCTTCGGGGGGGCCTTGACTCTGGGGCCAACGTCCTGACTTTC
NA	TRBV5-4	TRBJ2-3	12	NA	CASSWTADTQYF	TGTGCCAGCAGCTGGACGGCTGATACGCAGTATTTT
TRBD1	TRBV7-2	TRBJ2-7	15	NA	CASSLVETGVFEQYF	TGTGCCAGCAGCTTAGTGGAGACAGGGGTGTTCGAGCAGTACTTC